This is a list of T cell receptor beta chains from one sample in a study of blood T cell repertoires in COVID-19. The assay was immunoSEQ multiplex PCR, and TCRdb's table has in-frame clones only and misses some. The table lists more than 200,000 clones, about 86% of them singletons. The sequenced sample was peripheral blood. All receptors come from a man at least 80 years old with acute or convalescent COVID-19. The CDR3 runs from the conserved cysteine through the conserved F or W. Fields, in order: J gene, V gene, clone size, D gene, CDR3 protein, CDR3 DNA. The D gene is left open where the match is weak. A row's size may be missing; if present it is once, few, many or a size class.

J: TRBJ2-1
V: TRBV27
size: NA
D: TRBD1
CDR3: CASTAVVRGEQFF
DNA: TGTGCCAGCACGGCCGTTGTCAGGGGGGAGCAGTTCTTC

J: TRBJ1-2
V: TRBV6-5
size: NA
D: TRBD1
CDR3: CASSSRDRGQNGYTF
DNA: TGTGCCAGCAGCTCTAGGGACAGGGGGCAAAATGGCTACACCTTC

J: TRBJ2-3
V: TRBV5-1
size: NA
D: TRBD2
CDR3: CASSRDSGITDTQYF
DNA: TGCGCCAGCAGCCGGGATAGCGGGATCACAGATACGCAGTATTTT

J: TRBJ2-3
V: TRBV12-3/TRBV12-4
size: NA
D: NA
CDR3: CASSRDTDTQYF
DNA: TGTGCCAGCAGCCGGGACACAGATACGCAGTATTTT

J: TRBJ1-4
V: TRBV5-5
size: NA
D: TRBD1
CDR3: CASTGSGQGDEKLFF
DNA: TGTGCCAGCACCGGGTCGGGACAGGGAGATGAAAAACTGTTTTTT

J: TRBJ2-7
V: TRBV4-2
size: NA
D: TRBD2
CDR3: CASSQEGTAGGPYEQYF
DNA: TGTGCCAGCAGCCAAGAAGGGACGGCGGGAGGGCCTTACGAGCAGTACTTC

J: TRBJ1-1
V: TRBV6-1
size: NA
D: NA
CDR3: CASSEVQVNTEAFF
DNA: TGTGCCAGCAGTGAGGTGCAGGTGAACACTGAAGCTTTCTTT

J: TRBJ1-6
V: TRBV12-3/TRBV12-4
size: NA
D: NA
CDR3: CASTRDNSPLHF
DNA: TGTGCCAGCACCCGGGATAATTCACCCCTCCACTTT

J: TRBJ1-1
V: TRBV18
size: NA
D: NA
CDR3: CASSPEMNTEAFF
DNA: TGTGCCAGCTCACCAGAGATGAACACTGAAGCTTTCTTT

J: TRBJ2-5
V: TRBV14
size: NA
D: NA
CDR3: CASSQDHGAGVQETQYF
DNA: TGTGCCAGCAGCCAAGATCATGGGGCAGGCGTTCAAGAGACCCAGTACTTC

J: TRBJ2-1
V: TRBV14
size: NA
D: NA
CDR3: CASSQTGTYNEQFF
DNA: TGTGCCAGCAGCCAAACAGGGACGTACAATGAGCAGTTCTTC

J: TRBJ1-6
V: TRBV3-1/TRBV3-2
size: NA
D: NA
CDR3: CASSQSQANSPLHF
DNA: TGTGCCAGCAGCCAGTCACAGGCCAATTCACCCCTCCACTTT

J: TRBJ1-2
V: TRBV5-4
size: NA
D: NA
CDR3: CASSLPGRSYGYTF
DNA: TGTGCCAGCAGCTTGCCAGGGAGGAGCTATGGCTACACCTTC

J: TRBJ2-1
V: TRBV5-4
size: NA
D: NA
CDR3: CASSLEPPREQFF
DNA: TGTGCCAGCAGCTTGGAACCTCCTAGGGAGCAGTTCTTC

J: TRBJ1-1
V: TRBV6-6
size: NA
D: NA
CDR3: CASRGLIGAGTEAFF
DNA: TGTGCCAGCAGGGGACTCATAGGGGCTGGAACTGAAGCTTTCTTT

J: TRBJ1-3
V: TRBV3-1/TRBV3-2
size: NA
D: TRBD1
CDR3: CASSRDRAGNTIYF
DNA: TGTGCCAGCAGCAGGGACAGGGCCGGAAACACCATATATTTT

J: TRBJ1-4
V: TRBV25-1
size: NA
D: TRBD1
CDR3: CASSLTGQNGKLFF
DNA: TGTGCCAGCAGCTTGACAGGGCAGAATGGAAAACTGTTTTTT

J: TRBJ2-2
V: TRBV11-3
size: NA
D: NA
CDR3: CASSAVEHAGELFF
DNA: TGTGCCAGCAGCGCCGTCGAGCACGCCGGGGAGCTGTTTTTT

J: TRBJ1-6
V: TRBV19
size: once
D: NA
CDR3: CASIRDTYNSPLHF
DNA: TGTGCCAGTATCCGGGATACCTATAATTCACCCCTCCACTTT

J: TRBJ2-1
V: TRBV28
size: NA
D: NA
CDR3: CASSPLVGSYNEQFF
DNA: TGTGCCAGCAGCCCTCTAGTTGGCTCCTACAATGAGCAGTTCTTC

J: TRBJ1-2
V: TRBV9
size: NA
D: NA
CDR3: CASSAETGTQGNGYTF
DNA: TGTGCCAGCAGCGCCGAAACAGGGACACAAGGGAATGGCTACACCTTC

J: TRBJ1-1
V: TRBV18
size: NA
D: NA
CDR3: CASSSSPAGTEAFF
DNA: TGTGCCAGCTCAAGTTCCCCGGCGGGGACTGAAGCTTTCTTT

J: TRBJ2-5
V: TRBV7-2
size: NA
D: NA
CDR3: CASSLDEETQYF
DNA: TGTGCCAGCAGCTTAGATGAGGAGACCCAGTACTTC

J: TRBJ1-3
V: TRBV7-9
size: NA
D: NA
CDR3: CASSHRFSGNTIYF
DNA: TGTGCCAGCAGCCACCGGTTCTCTGGAAACACCATATATTTT

J: TRBJ2-7
V: TRBV10-3
size: few
D: TRBD2
CDR3: CAISGTSGSYEQYF
DNA: TGTGCCATCAGTGGGACTAGCGGCTCCTACGAGCAGTACTTC

J: TRBJ2-3
V: TRBV4-2
size: once
D: TRBD1
CDR3: CASSRAGTGGKDTQYF
DNA: TGTGCCAGCAGCCGAGCCGGGACAGGGGGCAAAGATACGCAGTATTTT

J: TRBJ1-2
V: TRBV15
size: NA
D: TRBD1
CDR3: CATSRSGGTGKHGYTF
DNA: TGTGCCACCAGCAGATCGGGGGGGACAGGGAAGCATGGCTACACCTTC

J: TRBJ1-1
V: TRBV14
size: NA
D: NA
CDR3: CASSQEMRISEAFF
DNA: TGTGCCAGCAGCCAAGAAATGAGGATAAGTGAAGCTTTCTTT

J: TRBJ1-6
V: TRBV25-1
size: NA
D: NA
CDR3: CASSVTGSDSPLHF
DNA: TGTGCCAGCAGTGTTACAGGGTCGGATTCACCCCTCCACTTT

J: TRBJ2-7
V: TRBV9
size: NA
D: NA
CDR3: CASSGTYQAYEQYF
DNA: TGTGCCAGCAGTGGGACATACCAGGCCTACGAGCAGTACTTC

J: TRBJ2-7
V: TRBV19
size: NA
D: NA
CDR3: CASSFRDNYEQYF
DNA: TGTGCCAGTAGTTTCCGGGACAACTACGAGCAGTACTTC

J: TRBJ2-6
V: TRBV4-1
size: NA
D: NA
CDR3: CASSQGRGEAGANVLTF
DNA: TGCGCCAGCAGCCAAGGTCGGGGAGAGGCTGGGGCCAACGTCCTGACTTTC

J: TRBJ2-5
V: TRBV24-1
size: NA
D: TRBD1
CDR3: CATGTGARETQYF
DNA: TGTGCCACCGGGACAGGGGCCCGAGAGACCCAGTACTTC

J: TRBJ2-1
V: TRBV6-5
size: NA
D: NA
CDR3: CASSYFGGIGDEQFF
DNA: TGTGCCAGCAGTTATTTTGGCGGGATAGGTGATGAGCAGTTCTTC

J: TRBJ2-2
V: TRBV5-1
size: NA
D: TRBD2
CDR3: CASSSEAGVETGELFF
DNA: TGCGCCAGCAGCTCGGAAGCGGGAGTGGAGACCGGGGAGCTGTTTTTT

J: TRBJ1-2
V: TRBV19
size: NA
D: TRBD1
CDR3: CASSISGQGVYGYTF
DNA: TGTGCCAGTAGTATTTCCGGACAGGGGGTTTATGGCTACACCTTC

J: TRBJ2-7
V: TRBV28
size: NA
D: TRBD1
CDR3: CASSLKDRGSYEQYF
DNA: TGTGCCAGCAGTTTGAAGGACAGGGGCTCCTACGAGCAGTACTTC

J: TRBJ1-2
V: TRBV3-1/TRBV3-2
size: NA
D: NA
CDR3: CASSQGYRVIGYTF
DNA: TGTGCCAGCAGCCAAGGTTACAGGGTTATTGGCTACACCTTC

J: TRBJ2-1
V: TRBV18
size: NA
D: TRBD2
CDR3: CASSPPGLAEGGEQFF
DNA: TGTGCCAGCTCACCACCGGGACTAGCGGAGGGAGGTGAGCAGTTCTTC

J: TRBJ2-7
V: TRBV11-2
size: NA
D: NA
CDR3: CASSLGRQSNEQYF
DNA: TGTGCCAGCAGCTTAGGACGACAGTCCAACGAGCAGTACTTC

J: TRBJ2-4
V: TRBV19
size: NA
D: NA
CDR3: CASSARQRIAKNIQYF
DNA: TGTGCCAGTAGTGCCCGACAGCGAATAGCCAAAAACATTCAGTACTTC

J: TRBJ2-5
V: TRBV5-1
size: NA
D: NA
CDR3: CASSRIGGPQETQYF
DNA: TGCGCCAGCAGCCGGATCGGGGGTCCTCAAGAGACCCAGTACTTC

J: TRBJ2-7
V: TRBV19
size: NA
D: NA
CDR3: CASRKGHLPSSSYEQYF
DNA: TGTGCCAGTAGGAAGGGACATTTACCCTCATCTTCCTACGAGCAGTACTTC

J: TRBJ1-1
V: TRBV28
size: NA
D: TRBD1
CDR3: CASRGQLTVTEAFF
DNA: TGTGCCAGCAGGGGACAGTTGACAGTCACTGAAGCTTTCTTT

J: TRBJ2-3
V: TRBV18
size: once
D: TRBD2
CDR3: CASSPLLAGGTDTQYF
DNA: TGTGCCAGCTCACCTTTACTAGCGGGGGGCACAGATACGCAGTATTTT

J: TRBJ1-2
V: TRBV15
size: NA
D: NA
CDR3: CATSRSPGGHYGYTF
DNA: TGTGCCACCAGCAGATCTCCGGGGGGCCACTATGGCTACACCTTC